The clone carrying this TCR beta chain turned up a few times. These data belong to a study of patients and donors after allogeneic stem cell transplantation. TCRdb re-analysed the RT-PCR reads in MiXCR, keeping a single row per CDR3 protein. The profile shows about 110,000 distinct CDR3 sequences, less than 45% of them singletons. Per germline, CDR1 SGHRS and CDR2 YFSETQ. The CDR3 is 14 residues long. The trim removed 7 bases at V and 1 base at J, leaving 6 bases unmatched. This sequence joins TRBV5-1 and TRBJ1-1; 8 nucleotides align to TRBD1. The receptor was isolated from a human donor who was either an allogeneic HSCT recipient or a stem cell or donor lymphocyte infusion donor (not recorded which). It is not recorded whose cells these are; they may come from a transplant donor. Sequenced: blood, either unsorted or a sorted T cell fraction (not recorded which). The CDR3 bases are TGCGCCAGCGATGGGGACAGGTCGAACACTGAAGCTTTCTTT. Protein: CASDGDRSNTEAFF. Variable domain in full (rest from reference TRBV5-1 and TRBJ1-1): KAGVTQTPRYLIKTRGQQVTLSCSPISGHRSVSWYQQTPGQGLQFLFEYFSETQRNKGNFPGRFSGRQFSNSRSEMNVSTLELGDSALYLCASDGDRSNTEAFFGQGTRLTVV.